This is a list of T cell receptor beta chains from one sample in a study of cytomegalovirus exposure and HLA in healthy donors. Here immunoSEQ multiplex PCR was the method, and the copy in TCRdb shows in-frame clones only, minus some. The data show roughly 120,000 clones, and the top ten clones hold more than 3%. The sample taken for sequencing was PBMCs. These receptors were collected from a man younger than 35 in good health and CMV-seronegative. Each CDR3 is given with its conserved first and last residue. Each record gives: J gene, D gene, V gene, CDR3 protein, CDR3 DNA. D genes are given only for firm matches.

J gene: TRBJ2-7
D gene: NA
V gene: TRBV5-6
CDR3 protein: CASSLGHPSSYEQYF
CDR3 DNA: TGTGCCAGCAGCTTGGGACACCCCAGCTCCTACGAGCAGTACTTC

J gene: TRBJ2-1
D gene: NA
V gene: TRBV5-8
CDR3 protein: CASSLGQGYNEQFF
CDR3 DNA: TGTGCCAGCAGCTTGGGTCAGGGCTACAATGAGCAGTTCTTC

J gene: TRBJ2-6
D gene: TRBD1
V gene: TRBV5-1
CDR3 protein: CASSDRTGLVSGANVLTF
CDR3 DNA: TGCGCCAGCAGCGACCGGACAGGCCTAGTCTCTGGGGCCAACGTCCTGACTTTC

J gene: TRBJ2-3
D gene: TRBD2
V gene: TRBV25-1
CDR3 protein: CASSESWASGSVTDTQYF
CDR3 DNA: TGTGCCAGCAGTGAATCATGGGCTAGCGGGAGTGTAACAGATACGCAGTATTTT

J gene: TRBJ2-5
D gene: TRBD1
V gene: TRBV7-8
CDR3 protein: CASSLDQGATQYF
CDR3 DNA: TGTGCCAGCAGCTTAGATCAGGGGGCGACCCAGTACTTC

J gene: TRBJ1-4
D gene: NA
V gene: TRBV21-1
CDR3 protein: CASRGGQGSLATNEKLFF
CDR3 DNA: TGTGCCAGCAGGGGCGGACAGGGGTCTCTCGCAACTAATGAAAAACTGTTTTTT

J gene: TRBJ2-3
D gene: NA
V gene: TRBV7-6
CDR3 protein: CASSLELGGGTDTQYF
CDR3 DNA: TGTGCCAGCAGCTTAGAGCTGGGGGGTGGCACAGATACGCAGTATTTT

J gene: TRBJ2-7
D gene: TRBD1
V gene: TRBV10-1
CDR3 protein: CARSPPGGVWDEQYF
CDR3 DNA: TGCGCCAGAAGCCCCCCAGGGGGCGTTTGGGACGAGCAGTACTTC

J gene: TRBJ1-1
D gene: NA
V gene: TRBV18
CDR3 protein: CASSQKSGTEAFF
CDR3 DNA: TGTGCCAGCTCACAGAAAAGCGGCACTGAAGCTTTCTTT

J gene: TRBJ1-2
D gene: NA
V gene: TRBV6-5
CDR3 protein: CATGRQSIGYTF
CDR3 DNA: TGTGCCACCGGACGACAGTCAATTGGCTACACCTTC

J gene: TRBJ2-4
D gene: TRBD1
V gene: TRBV7-8
CDR3 protein: CASRQTDRGLDIQYF
CDR3 DNA: TGTGCCAGCAGACAAACCGACAGGGGGCTGGACATTCAGTACTTC

J gene: TRBJ2-7
D gene: TRBD2
V gene: TRBV6-1
CDR3 protein: CASKMTSGAAYEQYF
CDR3 DNA: TGTGCCAGCAAGATGACTAGCGGGGCCGCCTACGAGCAGTACTTC

J gene: TRBJ1-5
D gene: NA
V gene: TRBV7-9
CDR3 protein: CASSPLNQPQHF
CDR3 DNA: TGTGCCAGCAGCCCCCTCAATCAGCCCCAGCATTTT

J gene: TRBJ1-1
D gene: NA
V gene: TRBV5-5
CDR3 protein: CASSLLGTGGAEAFF
CDR3 DNA: TGTGCCAGCAGCTTGTTGGGGACCGGGGGGGCTGAAGCTTTCTTT

J gene: TRBJ2-7
D gene: NA
V gene: TRBV9
CDR3 protein: CASSVFSGQALYEQYF
CDR3 DNA: TGTGCCAGCAGCGTTTTCTCGGGACAAGCATTATACGAGCAGTACTTC

J gene: TRBJ1-5
D gene: NA
V gene: TRBV6-1
CDR3 protein: CASSKLSQPQHF
CDR3 DNA: TGTGCCAGCAGCAAGTTGAGTCAGCCCCAGCATTTT

J gene: TRBJ2-7
D gene: NA
V gene: TRBV28
CDR3 protein: CASSSVERFSYEQYF
CDR3 DNA: TGTGCCAGCAGTAGCGTCGAGCGGTTTTCCTACGAGCAGTACTTC

J gene: TRBJ2-3
D gene: NA
V gene: TRBV9
CDR3 protein: CASSYGAPTDTQYF
CDR3 DNA: TGTGCCAGCAGCTATGGGGCCCCCACAGATACGCAGTATTTT

J gene: TRBJ2-6
D gene: NA
V gene: TRBV2
CDR3 protein: CAVRDGSSGANVLTF
CDR3 DNA: TGTGCCGTCCGGGACGGGAGTTCTGGGGCCAACGTCCTGACTTTC

J gene: TRBJ2-5
D gene: TRBD1
V gene: TRBV7-9
CDR3 protein: CASRLDRGFRETQYF
CDR3 DNA: TGTGCCAGCAGACTCGACAGGGGGTTTAGAGAGACCCAGTACTTC

J gene: TRBJ2-5
D gene: TRBD1
V gene: TRBV10-1
CDR3 protein: CASSEGPGGFEETQYF
CDR3 DNA: TGCGCCAGCAGTGAAGGGCCAGGGGGCTTCGAGGAGACCCAGTACTTC

J gene: TRBJ2-2
D gene: TRBD1
V gene: TRBV2
CDR3 protein: CASRTGTGVAGELFF
CDR3 DNA: TGTGCCAGCAGGACCGGGACAGGGGTGGCCGGGGAGCTGTTTTTT

J gene: TRBJ1-1
D gene: NA
V gene: TRBV7-9
CDR3 protein: CASSPREGTAEAFF
CDR3 DNA: TGTGCCAGCAGCCCACGTGAGGGAACGGCTGAAGCTTTCTTT

J gene: TRBJ1-5
D gene: TRBD1
V gene: TRBV9
CDR3 protein: CASSVTGGGDPQHF
CDR3 DNA: TGTGCCAGCAGCGTCACAGGGGGCGGCGACCCCCAGCATTTT

J gene: TRBJ2-5
D gene: TRBD2
V gene: TRBV14
CDR3 protein: CASSQDGLAVETQYF
CDR3 DNA: TGTGCCAGCAGCCAAGACGGACTAGCGGTAGAGACCCAGTACTTC

J gene: TRBJ2-7
D gene: TRBD1
V gene: TRBV10-3
CDR3 protein: CAIKEGQGTYEQYF
CDR3 DNA: TGTGCCATCAAAGAGGGACAGGGGACCTACGAGCAGTACTTC

J gene: TRBJ2-1
D gene: NA
V gene: TRBV12-5
CDR3 protein: CASAPPGLLYNEQFF
CDR3 DNA: TGTGCTAGTGCCCCACCGGGACTCCTATACAATGAGCAGTTCTTC

J gene: TRBJ2-6
D gene: NA
V gene: TRBV10-3
CDR3 protein: CAISAVGANVLTF
CDR3 DNA: TGTGCCATCAGTGCGGTTGGGGCCAACGTCCTGACTTTC

J gene: TRBJ1-1
D gene: NA
V gene: TRBV28
CDR3 protein: CASGGLGAFF
CDR3 DNA: TGTGCCAGCGGGGGCCTTGGGGCTTTCTTT

J gene: TRBJ2-7
D gene: NA
V gene: TRBV20-1
CDR3 protein: CSATSIDEQYF
CDR3 DNA: TGCAGTGCTACCTCAATAGACGAGCAGTACTTC

J gene: TRBJ2-1
D gene: TRBD1
V gene: TRBV10-1
CDR3 protein: CASSKGGTGPYNEQFF
CDR3 DNA: TGCGCCAGCAGTAAAGGCGGGACAGGGCCCTACAATGAGCAGTTCTTC

J gene: TRBJ2-1
D gene: TRBD2
V gene: TRBV7-6
CDR3 protein: CASSSRLAGVARNEQFF
CDR3 DNA: TGTGCCAGCAGCTCTAGACTAGCGGGAGTTGCTAGGAATGAGCAGTTCTTC

J gene: TRBJ2-3
D gene: TRBD2
V gene: TRBV27
CDR3 protein: CASKGTGLAGGDTQYF
CDR3 DNA: TGTGCCAGCAAGGGGACGGGACTAGCGGGAGGAGATACGCAGTATTTT

J gene: TRBJ2-1
D gene: TRBD2
V gene: TRBV18
CDR3 protein: CASSPQLLAENYNEQFF
CDR3 DNA: TGTGCCAGCTCACCACAATTACTAGCGGAGAACTACAATGAGCAGTTCTTC

J gene: TRBJ2-1
D gene: NA
V gene: TRBV19
CDR3 protein: CASSIRRGEEQFF
CDR3 DNA: TGTGCCAGTAGTATCCGGAGGGGCGAGGAGCAGTTCTTC

J gene: TRBJ2-3
D gene: NA
V gene: TRBV5-8
CDR3 protein: CASNSRQRYTDTQYF
CDR3 DNA: TGTGCCAGCAACAGTAGACAGCGATACACAGATACGCAGTATTTT

J gene: TRBJ1-2
D gene: TRBD1
V gene: TRBV19
CDR3 protein: CASDQGGNYGYTF
CDR3 DNA: TGTGCCAGTGACCAGGGGGGAAACTATGGCTACACCTTC

J gene: TRBJ2-1
D gene: TRBD1
V gene: TRBV27
CDR3 protein: CASSWRQGNNEQFF
CDR3 DNA: TGTGCCAGCAGTTGGAGACAGGGGAACAATGAGCAGTTCTTC

J gene: TRBJ2-3
D gene: TRBD2
V gene: TRBV5-1
CDR3 protein: CASSAGTSGYTDTQYF
CDR3 DNA: TGCGCCAGCAGCGCCGGGACTAGCGGATACACAGATACGCAGTATTTT

J gene: TRBJ2-5
D gene: TRBD1
V gene: TRBV5-1
CDR3 protein: CASSLAAMAGGLGETQYF
CDR3 DNA: TGCGCCAGCAGCTTGGCGGCGATGGCAGGGGGTCTGGGAGAGACCCAGTACTTC

J gene: TRBJ1-2
D gene: NA
V gene: TRBV9
CDR3 protein: CASSVALSGGYTF
CDR3 DNA: TGTGCCAGCAGCGTAGCACTCTCGGGGGGTTACACCTTC

J gene: TRBJ2-2
D gene: NA
V gene: TRBV6-5
CDR3 protein: CASSWNTGELFF
CDR3 DNA: TGTGCCAGCAGCTGGAACACCGGGGAGCTGTTTTTT

J gene: TRBJ1-5
D gene: NA
V gene: TRBV10-3
CDR3 protein: CAIKAGGHNQPQHF
CDR3 DNA: TGTGCCATCAAAGCGGGGGGCCACAATCAGCCCCAGCATTTT

J gene: TRBJ2-7
D gene: TRBD2
V gene: TRBV7-8
CDR3 protein: CASKPPLAGGAGSEQYF
CDR3 DNA: TGTGCCAGCAAACCACCCCTAGCGGGCGGAGCCGGATCCGAGCAGTACTTC

J gene: TRBJ1-3
D gene: TRBD1
V gene: TRBV9
CDR3 protein: CASSVDGTGLRNTIYF
CDR3 DNA: TGTGCCAGCAGCGTAGATGGGACAGGCTTGAGGAACACCATATATTTT

J gene: TRBJ2-1
D gene: NA
V gene: TRBV11-2
CDR3 protein: CASSPTQSSYNEQFF
CDR3 DNA: TGTGCCAGCAGCCCGACTCAGAGCTCCTACAATGAGCAGTTCTTC

J gene: TRBJ2-3
D gene: NA
V gene: TRBV25-1
CDR3 protein: CAVSGTYPTDTQYF
CDR3 DNA: TGTGCCGTTTCCGGGACATACCCCACAGATACGCAGTATTTT

J gene: TRBJ1-1
D gene: TRBD1
V gene: TRBV6-5
CDR3 protein: CASSPQGGWGTEAFF
CDR3 DNA: TGTGCCAGCAGTCCACAGGGGGGGTGGGGCACTGAAGCTTTCTTT

J gene: TRBJ2-7
D gene: NA
V gene: TRBV6-5
CDR3 protein: CASRGQGLYEQYF
CDR3 DNA: TGTGCCAGCAGGGGGCAGGGGCTCTACGAGCAGTACTTC

J gene: TRBJ1-5
D gene: NA
V gene: TRBV7-9
CDR3 protein: CASSHDWSRGNQPQHF
CDR3 DNA: TGTGCCAGCAGCCATGACTGGAGCCGAGGCAATCAGCCCCAGCATTTT

J gene: TRBJ2-2
D gene: NA
V gene: TRBV5-1
CDR3 protein: CASSPGQTTGELFF
CDR3 DNA: TGCGCCAGCAGCCCAGGACAGACTACCGGGGAGCTGTTTTTT

J gene: TRBJ1-1
D gene: NA
V gene: TRBV20-1
CDR3 protein: CSARDPTEAFF
CDR3 DNA: TGCAGTGCTAGAGATCCGACTGAAGCTTTCTTT